A selection of T cell receptor beta chains follows, all from one sample in a study of CD8+CD57+ T cells in acquired aplastic anemia. TCRdb analysed the reads with MiXCR anew, one entry per CDR3 protein. The profile shows 150,000 or so distinct CDR3 sequences, around 52% of them singletons. Sequencing used sorted CD4+, CD8+, or CD8+CD57+ T cells (not recorded which) from PBMCs. The receptors stem from a human donor with aplastic anemia. CDR3s include the opening cysteine and the closing phenylalanine or tryptophan. Each record gives: D gene, clone size, V gene, J gene, CDR3 DNA, CDR3 protein. The D gene is left open where the match is weak. Clone sizes are given selectively: once, few, many, or a class where the clone is expanded.

.,.,TRBV29-1,TRBJ1-1,TGCAGCGTTGAGGCTAACGATAACACTGAAGCTTTCTTT,CSVEANDNTEAFF
.,.,TRBV27,TRBJ2-7,TGTGCCAGCAGTTTCCTGGGCAGCATCTACGAGCAGTACTTC,CASSFLGSIYEQYF
TRBD2,.,TRBV29-1,TRBJ2-7,TGCAGCGTCACGAGACTAGCGGGACGGGACGAGCAGTACTTC,CSVTRLAGRDEQYF
.,many,TRBV2,TRBJ2-1,TGTGCCAGCAGTACAGGAGACTCCTACAATGAGCAGTTCTTC,CASSTGDSYNEQFF
.,.,TRBV10-2,TRBJ1-5,TGCGCCAGCAGTGGGTCAGCCTATAGCAATCAGCCCCAGCATTTT,CASSGSAYSNQPQHF
.,many,TRBV29-1,TRBJ2-1,TGCAGCGTTGGTAGCGGTATTCGTAATGAGCAGTTCTTC,CSVGSGIRNEQFF
.,many,TRBV30,TRBJ2-7,TGTGCCTGGAGGGGGGAGTCCTACGAGCAGTACTTC,CAWRGESYEQYF
TRBD2,.,TRBV13,TRBJ2-5,TGTGCCAGCAGCTTAAGGGTAGCGGGAGTCACGGAGACCCAGTACTTC,CASSLRVAGVTETQYF
TRBD2,many,TRBV9,TRBJ2-4,TGTGCCAGCAGCGTAGGAACTAGCGAGCTTTTCTTC,CASSVGTSELFF
TRBD2,.,TRBV19,TRBJ2-2,TGTGCCAGCCTCGGGACTAGAGAGTCCACCGGGGAGCTGTTTTTT,CASLGTRESTGELFF
TRBD2,once,TRBV5-6,TRBJ2-5,TGTGCCAGCAGCGTCCTACTAGCGGTGGGGCAAGAGACCCAGTACTTC,CASSVLLAVGQETQYF
TRBD1,.,TRBV10-1,TRBJ1-5,TGCGCCAGCAGTTTGGGACAGGGACAATATCAGCCCCAGCATTTT,CASSLGQGQYQPQHF
.,.,TRBV25-1,TRBJ1-1,TGTGCCAGCAGGGCTAACAGGGTGGTAACTGAAGCTTTCTTT,CASRANRVVTEAFF
TRBD1,few,TRBV12-3/TRBV12-4,TRBJ2-5,TGTGCCAGTGGACGGACAGGGAGGAGAGAGACCCAGTACTTC,CASGRTGRRETQYF
.,.,TRBV19,TRBJ1-2,TGTGCCAGTAGTGAACACAGGGATTCTAACTATGGCTACACCTTC,CASSEHRDSNYGYTF
.,many,TRBV7-8,TRBJ2-3,TGTGCCAGCAGCTCCACCCCCGGGAGAGATACGCAGTATTTT,CASSSTPGRDTQYF
TRBD1,.,TRBV4-2,TRBJ1-5,TGTGCCAGCAGCCAAGTCGGTACAGGGGACAATCAGCCCCAGCATTTT,CASSQVGTGDNQPQHF
.,.,TRBV12-3/TRBV12-4,TRBJ1-4,TGTGCCAGCAGCTCGGGTATTAGCGAAAAACTGTTTTTT,CASSSGISEKLFF
.,many,TRBV12-3/TRBV12-4,TRBJ1-2,TGTGCCAGCAGTCAGGTCGACTATGGCTACACCTTC,CASSQVDYGYTF
.,.,TRBV12-3/TRBV12-4,TRBJ1-1,TGTGCCAGCAGTTTAGAGGTTATTGGGACAAGTGTGCGCACTGAAGCTTTCTTT,CASSLEVIGTSVRTEAFF
.,.,TRBV2,TRBJ1-1,TGTGCCAGCAGTGAATTAACGAACACTGAAGCTTTCTTT,CASSELTNTEAFF
TRBD1,many,TRBV14,TRBJ1-2,TGTGCCAGCAGCCGACAGACAGGGGTCCTCTATGGCTACACCTTC,CASSRQTGVLYGYTF
TRBD1,.,TRBV19,TRBJ1-2,TGTGCCAGTAGTTGGGGACAGGACTACACCTTC,CASSWGQDYTF
TRBD2,once,TRBV5-1,TRBJ2-5,TGCGCCAGCAGCACTACGCGGACTAGCTCCGGGACCCAGTACTTC,CASSTTRTSSGTQYF
TRBD1,.,TRBV29-1,TRBJ1-5,TGCAGCGTGGGACAGGGAAGGCAGCCCCAGCATTTT,CSVGQGRQPQHF
.,many,TRBV6-5,TRBJ2-5,TGTGCCAGCAGTTACTCGCTCGGGATAGAGGAAGAGACCCAGTACTTC,CASSYSLGIEEETQYF
.,.,TRBV20-1,TRBJ1-2,TGCAGTGCTAGAGACGCTGCAGGGGAGAACTATGGCTACACCTTC,CSARDAAGENYGYTF
.,.,TRBV9,TRBJ1-5,TGTGCCAGCAGCGTAAGTGGGGATCAGCCCCAGCATTTT,CASSVSGDQPQHF
TRBD1,.,TRBV20-1,TRBJ1-1,TGCAGTGCTTCACGCCCCCAGGGGGCGAACACTGAAGCTTTCTTT,CSASRPQGANTEAFF
.,once,TRBV25-1,TRBJ2-1,TGTGCCAGCAGTGACGCTATAGTAGATGAGCAGTTCTTC,CASSDAIVDEQFF
.,.,TRBV6-9,TRBJ2-7,TGTGCCAGCAGTTATAGCGGTACGTCCTACGAGCAGTACTTC,CASSYSGTSYEQYF
.,.,TRBV10-3,TRBJ2-5,TGTGCCATCAGTGAGTCGAGGGAAGAGACCCAGTACTTC,CAISESREETQYF
.,.,TRBV10-2,TRBJ1-1,TGCGCCAGCCTAATGGACAGTCGGACTGAAGCCTTCTTT,CASLMDSRTEAFF
.,many,TRBV5-4,TRBJ2-1,TGTGCCAGCAGCTTGGATACCAATGAGCAGTTCTTC,CASSLDTNEQFF
.,.,TRBV10-3,TRBJ2-7,TGTGCCATCAGTGAGTCCCGGGAGACCTACGAGCAGTACTTC,CAISESRETYEQYF
.,many,TRBV20-1,TRBJ1-3,TGCAGTGCTAGAGGGGGGGGAGGGCAGCCCTCTGGAAACACCATATATTTT,CSARGGGGQPSGNTIYF
TRBD1,few,TRBV27,TRBJ2-7,TGTGCCAGCAGTTTATCCGGGACAGGCCCAACCTACGAGCAGTACTTC,CASSLSGTGPTYEQYF
.,few,TRBV30,TRBJ2-1,TGTGCCTGGAGTGTAACCAGCGGCAGGAGCAATGAGCAGTTCTTC,CAWSVTSGRSNEQFF
TRBD2,.,TRBV5-1,TRBJ2-3,TGCGCCAGCAGCTTGGACCCGGGGGGTAGCACAGATACGCAGTATTTT,CASSLDPGGSTDTQYF
.,.,TRBV4-1,TRBJ2-1,TGCGCCAGCAGCCAAGATCGTACCGGGAGCTACAATGAGCAGTTCTTC,CASSQDRTGSYNEQFF
.,many,TRBV19,TRBJ1-2,TGTGCCAGTAGTATCGGCGGACAGTCCTATGGCTACACCTTC,CASSIGGQSYGYTF
TRBD1,.,TRBV11-2,TRBJ2-1,TGTGCCAGCAGCCGAGGGACAGGGGGAAGCAATGAGCAGTTCTTC,CASSRGTGGSNEQFF
.,many,TRBV5-6,TRBJ1-3,TGTGCCAGCAGCTTACAGGGCTCCTACCTATCAGGAAACACCATATATTTT,CASSLQGSYLSGNTIYF
.,.,TRBV29-1,TRBJ1-1,TGCAGCGTTGTTATTACGGGGAACACTGAAGCTTTCTTT,CSVVITGNTEAFF
TRBD1,.,TRBV25-1,TRBJ1-1,TGTGCCAGCAGTGAATTGGGGACAGGGGTACGTACTGACGCTTTCTTT,CASSELGTGVRTDAFF
.,many,TRBV9,TRBJ1-5,TGTGCCAGCAGCGTAGGAGGGGGGGGCGGTCAGCCCCAGCATTTT,CASSVGGGGGQPQHF